The entry that follows covers one TCR beta chain sequence. Its antigen is as yet unknown. CDR3 length: 13 amino acids. Trimming took 1 base from V and 3 from J, leaving 6 bases between them. Germline loops: CDR1 SGHVS, CDR2 FNYEAQ. This sample was taken from a study of T and B cells in COVID-19 patients. Study at large: Blood was sampled from COVID-19 patients who were either actively infected or recovered. The recovered cohort's median age was approximately 37 years, versus 55 to 70 years in active infection.

Overall study results and limits: Exclusive to the recovered cohort were thousands of TCR clusters, around 31 of them with low generation probability.

TRB rearrangements were amplified by multiplex PCR with BIOMED2 TRB-A/B primers. TCRdb ran MiXCR on the multiplex PCR reads and lists one entry per CDR3 protein. The repertoire holds about 11,000 distinct CDR3 sequences, with 33% as singletons. Blood genomic DNA input for TRB amplification was 250-500 ng. The sequencing input was blood. J is TRBJ1-1 and V is TRBV7-6; a possible D gene is TRBD1 (5 bases). The receptor was derived from a human donor with active COVID-19. The CDR3 is CASSLGQYTEAFF. CDR3 nucleotides: TGTGCCAGCAGCTTAGGACAGTACACTGAAGCTTTCTTT.